These 22 T cell receptor beta chains originate from one sample sequenced in a study of CD8 T cells in ankylosing spondylitis. General study results and limits: Apparently characteristic of ankylosing spondylitis blood was a TCR beta motif (eight highly homologous variants).

Each CDR3 protein is one row after TCRdb ran MiXCR on the 5' RACE reads. The sample shows 700,000 to 850,000 distinct CDR3 sequences, over 9.5% of them seen only once. No cognate antigen is known for these TCRs. The specimen sequenced was blood, either unsorted or a sorted T cell fraction (not recorded which). These receptors all stem from a male donor with ankylosing spondylitis.

V gene TRBV20-1 combines with J gene TRBJ2-5, with 9 bases identical to TRBD2. With 2 bases clipped from V and 3 bases from J, the junction kept 10 bases outside the gene matches. Germline V CDR1 and CDR2: DFQATT, SNEGSKA (reference sequence). CDR3 size: 16 residues. CDR3 in amino acids: CSARPFGSSGEETQYF. The CDR3 DNA sequence: TGCAGTGCTAGACCCTTTGGGTCTAGCGGGGAAGAGACCCAGTACTTC.

This clonotype turned up a few times. The gene calls are TRBV6-6 and TRBJ1-2; D gene unclear. Deletions cut 6 bases from V and 7 bases from J, with 12 bases between. Germline V lookup: CDR1 MNHNY, CDR2 SVGAGI (reference sequence). The CDR3 loop spans 12 amino acids. CDR3: CASSPGPSGYTF. The CDR3 DNA reads TGTGCCAGCAGCCCCGGCCCAAGTGGCTACACCTTC.

The chain recombines TRBV7-2 with TRBJ2-1, with a tentative D call TRBD1 (5 bases). The CDR3 loop spans 13 amino acids. Germline CDR1 and CDR2: SGHTA and FQGNSA. V lost 4 bases to trimming and J lost 6 bases, with 10 bases between them. In DNA, the CDR3 is TGTGCCAGCAGCTCACAGGTAGTCAATGAGCAGTTCTTC. This codes for CASSSQVVNEQFF.

This clonotype was observed a few times. This chain joins TRBV6-1 and TRBJ2-5; TRBD1 is a possible D gene (5 bases). V was pared by 5 bases and J by 5 bases, with 15 bases between. CDR3 length equals 14 residues. The germline CDR1 and CDR2 sequences are MNHNS and SASEGT. CDR3 nucleotide sequence: TGTGCCAGCAGTCCAAGGGGTAGCTGGGAGACCCAGTACTTC. This translates into CASSPRGSWETQYF.

The rearrangement links TRBV11-1 to TRBJ2-1, with TRBD2 matching over 9 bases. Germline CDR1 SGHAT, CDR2 FQDESV (reference sequence). This CDR3 contains 18 residues. With V trimmed by 5 bases and J by 0 bases, 11 bases remained unmatched. DNA for the CDR3: TGTGCCAGCAGCCGATACCTTAGCGGGAGTAGCTCCTACAATGAGCAGTTCTTC. This gives the protein CASSRYLSGSSSYNEQFF.

The genes are TRBV5-1 and TRBJ2-5; D not certain. The V gene's germline CDR1 is SGHRS and CDR2 YFSETQ. V gave up 5 bases and J gave up 5 bases, with 13 bases separating them. This CDR3 has 13 amino acids. In DNA, the CDR3 is TGCGCCAGCAGTGGGTCCTACCGGGAGACCCAGTACTTC. This sequence encodes CASSGSYRETQYF.

This clonotype occurred many times. This chain uses TRBV5-1 with TRBJ1-1; no reliable D call. The germline gives CDR1 SGHRS, CDR2 YFSETQ. The CDR3 has 15 amino acids. The V and J ends lost 0 bases and 0 bases respectively, with 9 bases between them. CDR3: CASSLGQAMNTEAFF. DNA of the CDR3: TGCGCCAGCAGCTTGGGGCAGGCGATGAACACTGAAGCTTTCTTT. The full variable domain, its missing parts supplied by reference TRBV5-1 and TRBJ1-1, is KAGVTQTPRYLIKTRGQQVTLSCSPISGHRSVSWYQQTPGQGLQFLFEYFSETQRNKGNFPGRFSGRQFSNSRSEMNVSTLELGDSALYLCASSLGQAMNTEAFFGQGTRLTVV.

The chain has TRBV20-1 and TRBJ2-1; D is perhaps TRBD2 (6 bases). This CDR3 is 16 amino acids long. Trimming took 3 bases from V and 4 from J, leaving 19 bases between them. Germline CDR1 and CDR2: DFQATT and SNEGSKA (reference sequence). The CDR3 sequence is CSARAVSGGRYNEQFF. CDR3 DNA sequence: TGCAGTGCTAGGGCCGTATCAGGAGGGAGGTACAATGAGCAGTTCTTC.

The chain carries TRBV6-1 and TRBJ1-2; D uncertain. The germline V and J ends were trimmed by 7 bases and 1 base, with 10 bases remaining between them. The length of the CDR3 is 13 residues. Germline CDR1 is MNHNS and CDR2 is SASEGT. The CDR3 sequence: CASNLDVNYGYTF. CDR3 in DNA: TGTGCCAGCAACTTAGACGTTAACTATGGCTACACCTTC.

In this sample, this clonotype turned up a few times. This rearrangement joins TRBV7-3 to TRBJ1-2, with D possibly TRBD1 on 5 matching bases. The V end lost 5 bases, the J end lost 2 bases, and 9 bases lay between the germline ends. The CDR3 has 13 amino acids. Germline V gives CDR1 SGHTA, CDR2 FQGTGA. Here the CDR3 DNA reads TGTGCCAGCAGCATGGGACCGAACTATGGCTACACCTTC. Translation: CASSMGPNYGYTF.

This clonotype was counted between two and nine times. V usage is TRBV6-1 and J usage is TRBJ1-1; D is possibly TRBD1 (6 bases). The CDR3 spans 15 residues. Germline assignment: CDR1 MNHNS and CDR2 SASEGT. Trimming took 6 bases from V and 11 from J, leaving 25 bases between them. Here the CDR3 DNA reads TGTGCCAGCAGCCCCCAAGGGGGGGCTAGGACGGTGGCTTTCTTT. The encoded protein is CASSPQGGARTVAFF.

The chain has TRBV18 and TRBJ2-7; D ambiguous. CDR3 length: 16 residues. Trimming took 2 bases from V and 2 from J, leaving 16 bases between them. Germline V gives CDR1 KGHSH, CDR2 LQKENI. Here the CDR3 reads CASSPGSGRHAYEQYF. CDR3 in DNA: TGTGCCAGCTCACCAGGTTCCGGCAGGCATGCCTACGAGCAGTACTTC.

This clonotype turned up a few times. This chain uses TRBV14 with TRBJ1-1; D is unclear. The CDR3 is made up of 16 amino acids. CDR1 SGHDN and CDR2 FVKESK come from the germline V gene. V was cut by 1 base and J by 1 base, with 13 bases left in between. Here the CDR3 DNA reads TGTGCCAGCAGCCAAGTATCATTCCACGGGAACACTGAAGCTTTCTTT. Amino acid sequence: CASSQVSFHGNTEAFF.

This clonotype has only a few counts. This chain links TRBV20-1 with TRBJ2-3; the match to TRBD2 covers 7 bases. CDR3 length equals 14 residues. The V gene's germline CDR1 is DFQATT and CDR2 SNEGSKA (reference sequence). The CDR3 here is CSLAFSGSTDTQYF. CDR3 sequence (DNA): TGCAGCCTCGCCTTTAGCGGGAGCACAGATACGCAGTATTTT.

This clonotype was observed a few times. The chain uses TRBV15 and TRBJ2-3; TRBD1 agrees at 9 bases. J lost 3 bases, V lost 8 bases, and 15 bases had no gene match. Germline lookup yields CDR1 LNHNV and CDR2 YYDKDF (reference sequence). CDR3 length: 17 residues. CDR3 nucleotides: TGTGCCACCTCAGAATTGACCGGGACAGGGTCAACAGATACGCAGTATTTT. Its translation is CATSELTGTGSTDTQYF.

Only a few counts were recorded for this clonotype. This sequence joins TRBV30 and TRBJ2-5, with D unclear. This CDR3 region has 12 residues. Trimming took 3 bases from V and 5 from J, leaving 10 bases between them. In germline, CDR1 is GTSNPN, CDR2 SVGIG (reference sequence). CDR3 residues: CAWRSGLETQYF. CDR3 bases: TGTGCCTGGAGAAGTGGTTTGGAGACCCAGTACTTC.

This clonotype occurred a few times. The rearrangement joins TRBV20-1 to TRBJ2-7; 10 bases match TRBD1. Germline CDR1 and CDR2: DFQATT and SNEGSKA (reference sequence). The V gene end was trimmed by 4 bases and the J gene end by 2 bases; junction bases not matched to a gene: 11. CDR3 size: 16 residues. The CDR3 here is CSATRGRDRGTYEQYF. DNA of the CDR3: TGCAGTGCTACGCGAGGCCGGGACAGGGGAACCTACGAGCAGTACTTC.

V and J are TRBV18 and TRBJ2-3; D remains ambiguous. This CDR3 region has 14 residues. CDR1 KGHSH and CDR2 LQKENI come from the germline V gene. V gave up 3 bases and J gave up 1 base, with 8 bases separating them. The CDR3 spells CASSPAERTDTQYF. DNA for the CDR3: TGTGCCAGCTCACCCGCGGAACGCACAGATACGCAGTATTTT.

In this sample, this clonotype turned up many times. V and J are TRBV7-2 and TRBJ1-2, with TRBD1 identical over 7 bases. After removal of 8 bases from V and 7 bases from J, the junction contained 4 bases not matched to a gene. CDR1 and CDR2 (germline): SGHTA, FQGNSA. CDR3 size: 11 residues. CDR3 residues: CASAAGGGYTF. The CDR3 nucleotides read TGTGCCAGCGCCGCAGGGGGTGGCTACACCTTC.

This clonotype was seen more than once but under ten times. This chain joins TRBV20-1 and TRBJ2-1; D possibly corresponds to TRBD2 (6 bases). CDR1 is DFQATT, CDR2 SNEGSKA, per germline (reference sequence). This CDR3 has 15 residues. Trimming shortened V by 6 bases and J by 0 bases, and 15 bases separated the two germline ends. As DNA, the CDR3 is TGCAGTGCCGGGAGCGCTTCCACCTCCTACAATGAGCAGTTCTTC. Translated, it gives CSAGSASTSYNEQFF.

This clonotype was counted a few times. The chain combines TRBV24-1 with TRBJ2-1; D is possibly TRBD2 (8 bases). CDR3 length: 17 residues. Germline values: CDR1 KGHDR, CDR2 SFDVKD. Trimming stripped 4 bases from V and 8 bases from J, with 23 bases between. This CDR3 reads CATSDQYRGAGGYEQFF. Written as DNA, the CDR3 is TGTGCCACCAGTGACCAATACAGGGGCGCGGGAGGTTATGAGCAGTTCTTC.

This clonotype was seen only a few times. The chain employs TRBV20-1 and TRBJ2-4, with a tentative D call TRBD1 (6 bases). Germline V gene sequence: CDR1 DFQATT, CDR2 SNEGSKA (reference sequence). This CDR3 has 11 residues. V dropped 7 bases and J dropped 7 bases, with 11 bases sitting between them. The CDR3 reads CSVLGQNIQYF. The DNA for the CDR3 is TGCAGTGTTTTAGGACAGAACATTCAGTACTTC.